The 18 T cell receptor beta chains below were found in one sample sequenced in a study of T cell responses to AZD1222 COVID-19 vaccine. Measured with immunoSEQ multiplex PCR; TCRdb has only the in-frame clones, and not every one. The sample records just under 150,000 clones, roughly 86% being singletons. The material was peripheral blood, obtained 28 days after the second AZD1222 dose. The receptors come from an adult who received the AZD1222 COVID-19 vaccine.

The chain combines TRBV30 with TRBJ2-3, with unresolved D. CDR3 length: 16 residues. The V end was cut by 4 bases, the J end by 2 bases, with 19 bases between. CDR1 is GTSNPN and CDR2 is SVGIG in the germline V gene (reference sequence). The CDR3 loop reads CAWTTSAGLITDTQYF. In DNA, the CDR3 is TGTGCCTGGACAACAAGCGCAGGCTTGATCACAGATACGCAGTATTTT. Full variable domain (remainder filled in from reference TRBV30 and TRBJ2-3): SQTIHQWPATLVQPVGSPLSLECTVEGTSNPNLYWYRQAAGRGLQLLFYSVGIGQISSEVPQNLSASRPQDRQFILSSKKLLLSDSGFYLCAWTTSAGLITDTQYFGPGTRLTVL.

The chain recombines TRBV2 with TRBJ2-3, with D perhaps TRBD1 (6 bases). The germline V and J ends were trimmed by 6 bases and 0 bases, with 13 bases remaining between them. This CDR3 has 15 residues. Germline CDR1 reads SNHLY; CDR2 reads FYNNEI. CDR3: CASRARTASTDTQYF. CDR3 nucleotides: TGTGCCAGCAGGGCAAGGACAGCTAGCACAGATACGCAGTATTTT.

The chain is built from TRBV6-1 and TRBJ2-1, with D hard to call. V shed 2 bases and J shed 7 bases, with 6 bases lying between them. This CDR3 has 12 amino acids. From germline, CDR1 is MNHNS and CDR2 SASEGT. CDR3 in DNA: TGTGCCAGCAGTGAACCCGGGAATGAGCAGTTCTTC. It yields the protein CASSEPGNEQFF.

The V call is TRBV19, the J call TRBJ2-5; 8 bases are a match to TRBD2. The V gene's germline CDR1 is LNHDA and CDR2 SQIVND (reference sequence). The CDR3 loop spans 14 amino acids. Unmatched junction bases numbered 8, after V lost 6 bases and J lost 5 bases. CDR3 sequence (DNA): TGTGCCAGTAGCCACCCGGGAGGGCTTGAGACCCAGTACTTC. Encoded protein: CASSHPGGLETQYF.

This rearrangement joins TRBV11-2 to TRBJ2-5, with D perhaps TRBD1 (6 bases). The germline CDR1 and CDR2 sequences are SGHAT and FQNNGV. The CDR3 length is 14 residues. Trimming removed 1 base at V and 5 bases at J, with 11 bases between. The CDR3 coding sequence is TGTGCCAGCAGCTTAGGACAGGTGCCGGAGACCCAGTACTTC. Encoded protein: CASSLGQVPETQYF.

V usage is TRBV12-3 or TRBV12-4 and J usage is TRBJ1-1; D is ambiguous. Trimming shortened V by 7 bases and J by 5 bases, and 8 bases separated the two germline ends. CDR3 length: 11 residues. DNA for the CDR3: TGTGCCAGCACCGTTAATACTGAAGCTTTCTTT. Its translation: CASTVNTEAFF.

V gene TRBV6-5 combines with J gene TRBJ2-7; D gene uncertain. Germline values: CDR1 MNHEY, CDR2 SVGAGI. This CDR3 has 12 amino acids. V lost 7 bases and J 4 bases, leaving 11 bases between the germline ends. The CDR3 DNA reads as TGTGCCAGCAAAAGGGAACTTTACGAGCAGTACTTC. It encodes CASKRELYEQYF.

This clone occurred once. The chain links TRBV4-1 to TRBJ1-2, with D maybe TRBD1 (5 bases). This CDR3 has 13 residues. Trimming pared 0 bases from V and 7 bases from J, leaving 9 bases between. Germline V lookup: CDR1 MGHRA, CDR2 YSYEKL. The chain's CDR3 is CASSQDLRAGYTF. CDR3 sequence (DNA): TGCGCCAGCAGCCAAGATCTCAGGGCTGGCTACACCTTC.

J is TRBJ2-7 and V is TRBV11-2; no clear D gene. This CDR3 is built from 13 residues. V lost 5 bases and J lost 2, with 10 bases in between. Germline CDR1 is SGHAT and CDR2 is FQNNGV. The DNA for the CDR3 is TGTGCCAGCAGCCCCCTTACCGCCTACGAGCAGTACTTC. Amino acid sequence: CASSPLTAYEQYF.

The chain joins TRBV27 to TRBJ1-5; D may be TRBD1 (5 bases). Deletions cut 3 bases from V and 4 bases from J, with 7 bases between. The CDR3 has 13 residues. Germline CDR1 and CDR2: MNHEY and SMNVEV (reference sequence). In nucleotides, the CDR3 is TGTGCCAGCAGTTTGGGACGGAATCAGCCCCAGCATTTT. Translated, it gives CASSLGRNQPQHF.

V and J are TRBV3-1 (or the pseudogene TRBV3-2) and TRBJ2-3; D remains ambiguous. V was trimmed by 6 bases and J by 2 bases, leaving 12 bases between them. The CDR3 runs 14 residues. CDR1 and CDR2 (germline): LGHDT, YNNKEL (reference sequence). This chain's CDR3 is CASSPRLPTDTQYF. The CDR3, as DNA: TGTGCCAGCAGTCCGAGGCTACCCACAGATACGCAGTATTTT.

The V gene is TRBV30, the J gene TRBJ2-6, with D maybe TRBD1 (5 bases). Trimming took off 2 bases at V and 0 bases at J, with 23 bases between the two ends. Germline CDR1 GTSNPN, CDR2 SVGIG (reference sequence). The CDR3 is 20 amino acids. CDR3 nucleotide sequence: TGTGCCTGGAGTAGTGGGCGAGTCTACGACAGATACTCTGGGGCCAACGTCCTGACTTTC. Translating gives CAWSSGRVYDRYSGANVLTF.

The chain is built from TRBV2 and TRBJ1-5; possibly TRBD1 for D (6 bases). The germline V and J ends were trimmed by 7 bases and 8 bases, with 18 bases remaining between them. This CDR3 spans 14 amino acids. CDR1 and CDR2 from the germline V gene are SNHLY and FYNNEI. CDR3 bases: TGTGCCAGCACTGGTGTCCAGGGGAAAGAGCCCCAGCATTTT. It codes for CASTGVQGKEPQHF. Variable domain in full (rest from reference TRBV2 and TRBJ1-5): EPEVTQTPSHQVTQMGQEVILRCVPISNHLYFYWYRQILGQKVEFLVSFYNNEISEKSEIFDDQFSVERPDGSNFTLKIRSTKLEDSAMYFCASTGVQGKEPQHFGDGTRLSIL.

V usage is TRBV11-2 and J usage is TRBJ1-1, with 7 bases matching TRBD1. This CDR3 has 13 residues. Losses at the gene ends were 8 bases for V and 1 base for J; bases not matched to a gene: 4. The germline V gene has CDR1 SGHAT and CDR2 FQNNGV. The chain's CDR3 is CASCRTGNTEAFF. The CDR3 DNA follows: TGTGCCAGCTGCCGGACAGGGAACACTGAAGCTTTCTTT.

The chain links TRBV6-2 or TRBV6-3 to TRBJ1-6; D gene ambiguous. V shed 5 bases and J shed 7 bases, with 9 bases lying between them. Germline CDR1 reads MNHEY; CDR2 reads SVGEGT. The CDR3 loop spans 13 amino acids. The CDR3 loop is CASSVTENSPLHF. For the CDR3, the DNA is TGTGCCAGCAGTGTGACTGAAAATTCACCCCTCCACTTT.

The chain carries TRBV7-9 and TRBJ2-3; D gene uncertain. The V end lost 5 bases, the J end lost 5 bases, and 17 bases lay between the germline ends. The CDR3 consists of 15 residues. CDR1 is SEHNR, CDR2 FQNEAQ, per germline (reference sequence). In DNA form, the CDR3 reads TGTGCCAGCAGCCCCCCCGGGCTACCCGGAGATACGCAGTATTTT. It is translated as CASSPPGLPGDTQYF.

The chain carries TRBV4-1 and TRBJ2-3; D may be TRBD2 (6 bases). Trimming removed 1 base at V and 4 bases at J, with 12 bases between. Germline lookup yields CDR1 MGHRA and CDR2 YSYEKL. This CDR3 spans 15 amino acids. The CDR3 sequence: CASSQGYGSSDTQYF. The CDR3, as DNA: TGCGCCAGCAGCCAAGGGTACGGGAGTTCAGATACGCAGTATTTT.

This clone was detected only a few times. This chain connects TRBV9 to TRBJ1-4, with 9 nucleotides matching TRBD1. Per germline, CDR1 SGDLS and CDR2 YYNGEE. The CDR3 is 14 residues long. J gave up 12 bases and V 3 bases, and 9 bases lay outside the gene matches. CDR3 protein: CASSARDRDVELFF. The CDR3 DNA reads TGTGCCAGCAGCGCCCGGGACAGGGATGTGGAACTGTTTTTT.